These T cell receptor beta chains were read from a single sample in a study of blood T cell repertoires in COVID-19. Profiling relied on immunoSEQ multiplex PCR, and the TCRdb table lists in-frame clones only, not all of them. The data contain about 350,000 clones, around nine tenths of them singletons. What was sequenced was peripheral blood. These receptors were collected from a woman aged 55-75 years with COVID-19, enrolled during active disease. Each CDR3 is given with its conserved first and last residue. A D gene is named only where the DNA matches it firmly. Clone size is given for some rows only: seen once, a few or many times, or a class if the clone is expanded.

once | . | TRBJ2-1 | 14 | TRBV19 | CAAGQTGSYNEQFF | TGTGCCGCGGGGCAGACGGGCTCCTACAATGAGCAGTTCTTC
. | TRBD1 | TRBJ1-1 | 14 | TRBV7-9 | CASSSNRDSPEAFF | TGTGCCAGCAGCTCCAACAGGGACAGCCCTGAAGCTTTCTTT
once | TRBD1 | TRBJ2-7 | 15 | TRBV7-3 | CASSSHLGQAYEQYF | TGTGCCAGCAGCTCACACCTAGGACAGGCCTACGAGCAGTACTTC
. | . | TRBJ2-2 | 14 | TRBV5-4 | CASSFYNRAGELFF | TGTGCCAGCAGCTTCTACAACAGGGCCGGGGAGCTGTTTTTT
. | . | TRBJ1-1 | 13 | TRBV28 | CASRRGQNTEAFF | TGTGCCAGCAGACGAGGACAGAACACTGAAGCTTTCTTT
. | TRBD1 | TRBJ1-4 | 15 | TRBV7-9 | CASSLRQGLDEKLFF | TGTGCCAGCAGCTTACGACAGGGCTTAGATGAAAAACTGTTTTTT
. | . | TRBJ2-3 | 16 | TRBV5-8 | CASSLRTGFDGNTQYF | TGTGCCAGCAGCTTGCGTACAGGGTTCGACGGGAATACGCAGTATTTT
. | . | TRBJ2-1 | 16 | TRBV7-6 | CASSLGPASSYNEQFF | TGTGCCAGCAGCTTAGGGCCAGCGAGCTCCTACAATGAGCAGTTCTTC
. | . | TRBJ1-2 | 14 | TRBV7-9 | CASSLVQDSYGYTF | TGTGCCAGCAGCTTAGTTCAGGATAGCTATGGCTACACCTTC
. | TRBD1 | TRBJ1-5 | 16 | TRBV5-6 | CASSTGQGYSNQPQHF | TGTGCCAGCAGCACCGGACAGGGGTATAGCAATCAGCCCCAGCATTTT
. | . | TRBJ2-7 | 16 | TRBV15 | CATSRDRQESTYEQYF | TGTGCCACCAGCAGAGATCGACAGGAGTCTACCTACGAGCAGTACTTC
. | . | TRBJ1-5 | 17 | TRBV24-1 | CATSDSGGGLSNQPQHF | TGTGCCACCAGTGATTCCGGGGGGGGGTTGAGCAATCAGCCCCAGCATTTT
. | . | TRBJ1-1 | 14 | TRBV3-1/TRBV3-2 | CASSQGGGSAEAFF | TGTGCCAGCAGCCAAGGAGGGGGTAGTGCTGAAGCTTTCTTT
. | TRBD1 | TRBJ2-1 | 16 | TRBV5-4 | CASSLTGANSYNEQFF | TGTGCCAGCAGCTTGACAGGGGCAAACTCCTACAATGAGCAGTTCTTC
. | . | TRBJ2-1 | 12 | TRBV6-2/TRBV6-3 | CASSQDWDEQFF | TGTGCCAGCAGCCAAGACTGGGATGAGCAGTTCTTC